This entry features one T cell receptor beta chain sequence. This clonotype showed up just a few times. The antigen this receptor binds is unknown. It has no much larger one-base neighbor in the sample; base qualities were not kept. Deletion took 3 bases off V and 8 bases off J, with a span of 13 bases between the germline ends. From cysteine to phenylalanine, the CDR3 is 13 amino acids long. CDR3 DNA only is kept here, 39 bases in frame from base 1. For CDR1 and CDR2, the germline V gene (reference sequence) lists DFQATT and SNEGSKA. The entry originates in a study of CD8 T cells in ankylosing spondylitis (dated by TCRdb to about 2017). Notes on the research overall: The study profiled T cell receptor beta repertoires in healthy donors and ankylosing spondylitis patients to find disease-linked TCR variants. In total, the full study cohort was made up of about 99 healthy donors and 25 to 30 ankylosing spondylitis patients. Peripheral blood samples were taken, and synovial fluid was additionally collected from ankylosing spondylitis patients. What the authors observed across the whole study: The disease-linked clones were reported as significantly enriched in matched synovial fluid samples from ankylosing spondylitis patients. A TCR beta motif made up of fewer than 10 highly homologous amino acid variants appeared to be characteristic of blood from ankylosing spondylitis patients. A CD8+ phenotype was shown by the disease-linked clones, which were found at relatively low frequencies in peripheral blood. Some of the motif variants had been reported before in the synovial fluid and blood of reactive arthritis patients, a finding that suggests common disease-initiation mechanisms.

The listed sequencing device is Illumina HiSeq 2500. Quantitative 5'-RACE with molecular barcodes was the method used to prepare the TCR beta libraries. On the authors' methods: A new computational method, built on a probabilistic model of VDJ rearrangement, was used to identify disease-linked TCR variants. Through fastp at Q25 and MiXCR, TCRdb rebuilt clones from the public reads, retaining in-frame beta chains. Identical CDR3 protein sequences are pooled into one entry, listed with their most common genes and DNA. TCRdb, not the original authors, processed these V and J calls. This sample has approximately 400,000 distinct CDR3 sequences in its table, and under 20% of those were observed once. The top ten hold about 0.94% of the sample.

The receptor chain draws on TRBV20-1 and TRBJ1-4; the D gene is unclear. Specimen: blood, either unsorted or a sorted T cell fraction (not recorded which). This clonotype originated in a male donor with ankylosing spondylitis. This receptor carries the CDR3 CSARSRLREKLFF. The sequence in DNA is TGCAGTGCTAGGAGCCGTCTGAGGGAAAAACTGTTTTTT.